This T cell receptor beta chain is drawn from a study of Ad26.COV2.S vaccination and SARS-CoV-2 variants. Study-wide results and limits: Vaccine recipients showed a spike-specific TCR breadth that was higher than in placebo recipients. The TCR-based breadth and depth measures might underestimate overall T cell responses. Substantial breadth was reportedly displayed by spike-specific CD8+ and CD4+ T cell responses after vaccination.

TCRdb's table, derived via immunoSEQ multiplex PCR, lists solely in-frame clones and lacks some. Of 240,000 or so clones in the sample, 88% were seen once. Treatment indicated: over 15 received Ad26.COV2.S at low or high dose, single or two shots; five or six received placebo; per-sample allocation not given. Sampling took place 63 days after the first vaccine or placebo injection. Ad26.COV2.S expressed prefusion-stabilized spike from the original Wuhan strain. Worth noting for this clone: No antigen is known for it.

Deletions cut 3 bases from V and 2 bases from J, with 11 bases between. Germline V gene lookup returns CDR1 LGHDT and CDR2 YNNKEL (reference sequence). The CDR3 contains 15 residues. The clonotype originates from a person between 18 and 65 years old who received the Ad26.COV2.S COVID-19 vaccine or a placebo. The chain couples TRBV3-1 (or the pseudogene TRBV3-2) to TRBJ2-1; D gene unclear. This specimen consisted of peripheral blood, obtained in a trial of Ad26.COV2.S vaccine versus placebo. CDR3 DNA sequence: TGTGCCAGCAGCCACTGGTTGAACCCCTACAATGAGCAGTTCTTC. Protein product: CASSHWLNPYNEQFF.